The clone carrying this TCR beta chain was detected ten times or more. Antigen unknown. The CDR3 consists of 12 residues. Germline assignment: CDR1 MNHNY and CDR2 SVGAGI (reference sequence). V was pared by 6 bases and J by 7 bases, with 12 bases between. A TCRbeta library incorporating unique molecular identifiers was prepared. One entry per CDR3 protein results from TCRdb running MiXCR on the PCR reads. Of some 300,000 distinct CDR3 sequences listed, roughly 8.2% were seen once; the top ten hold approximately 9.6%. The entry originates in a study of T-cell reconstitution after alpha-beta-depleted transplantation in children. The study, taken as a whole, reports: T-cell numbers and diversity one year post-transplant derived largely from freshly generated T cells. Several hundred graft clones that had expanded were reportedly the source of alpha-beta T cells about two months after transplant. Surviving recipient cells, namely T cells and thymic progenitors, were the source of high day-60 TCRbeta diversity in some patients.

The sequencing here drew on peripheral blood, taken 360 days after TCRalphabeta/CD19-depleted stem cell transplant. The source of this sequence is a female patient between 2 and 15 years old who had a stem cell transplant for Fanconi anemia, so the T cells may come from the graft donor. The chain couples TRBV6-6 to TRBJ1-1, with D possibly matching TRBD1 (5 bases). CDR3 protein: CASSNRQNEAFF. CDR3 coding DNA: TGTGCCAGCAGCAACCGACAGAATGAAGCTTTCTTT.